This T cell receptor (beta chain) stems from a study of CD8 T cells in Susac syndrome. A note on this clonotype: At one end the junction does not follow the germline gene, possibly because of a read error.

Germline loops: CDR1 GTSNPN, CDR2 SVGIG (reference sequence). The CDR3 has 14 residues. Random hexamers were used to reverse transcribe roughly 0.5 to 1 ug of RNA. Multiplex PCR with immunoSEQ amplified the TCR beta CDR3 across 54 Vbeta and 13 Jbeta. TCRdb used MiXCR to reprocess the immunoSEQ multiplex PCR reads, holding one entry per CDR3 protein. Of fewer than 350,000 distinct CDR3 sequences in the sample, approximately 89% were seen once. Sequencing of TCR beta, carried out with a high-throughput approach, was applied to CD8+ and CD4+ T cells from the blood. Material: CD8+ T cells from PBMCs. The sequence derives from a human donor with multiple sclerosis. The chain links TRBV30 to TRBJ1-2, with a weak D call TRBD1 (5 bases). This CDR3 is CARSPGTGSTGYTF. The CDR3 DNA sequence: TGTGCCCGGAGCCCGGGGACGGGGAGCACTGGCTACACCTTC.